This T cell receptor (beta chain) emerged from a study of T-cell memory formation after mild COVID-19. Study as a whole: Largely, TCR clusters stayed within a single donor.

The CDR3 is 16 residues long. With 1 base removed from V and 1 base from J, the gap between germline ends came to 14 bases. The germline V gene has CDR1 DFQATT and CDR2 SNEGSKA (reference sequence). TCRdb itself ran the 5' RACE reads through MiXCR, one entry per CDR3 protein. The sample yields more than 400,000 distinct CDR3 sequences, 15% to 20% seen once. The sequence was collected from an adult woman who had mild COVID-19 (a few samples of this study predate the infection). Cell type and time point are not known. The chain links TRBV20-1 to TRBJ2-1; TRBD2 might be the D (5 bases). What was sequenced was PBMCs or a T cell subset sorted from them (not recorded which). The CDR3 nucleotides read TGCAGTGCTAGAGCCCAGACCCGGAGGTCCTACAATGAGCAGTTCTTC. This translates into CSARAQTRRSYNEQFF.